The 25 T cell receptor beta chains reported below all come from one sample, sequenced in a study of T cell responses to AZD1222 COVID-19 vaccine. TCRdb keeps only in-frame clones here, not all; method: immunoSEQ multiplex PCR. The sample yields more than 95,000 clones, approximately 86% seen once. Specimen: peripheral blood, collected on day 0 of AZD1222 vaccination. These receptors were taken from an adult in good health.

This chain uses TRBV3-1 (or the pseudogene TRBV3-2) with TRBJ1-2; D might be TRBD1 (6 bases). This CDR3 is 16 amino acids long. Germline assignment: CDR1 LGHDT and CDR2 YNNKEL (reference sequence). V was clipped by 1 base and J by 5 bases, with 17 bases between them. The CDR3 DNA follows: TGTGCCAGCAGCCAAGTTCTAATGGACAGATTTTATGGCTACACCTTC. Amino acid sequence: CASSQVLMDRFYGYTF.

The V and J genes are TRBV9 and TRBJ2-3, with 11 bases that match TRBD2. The J segment lost 0 bases and the V segment lost 6 bases, leaving 6 bases of the junction unmatched. This CDR3 is built from 16 residues. Germline CDR1 and CDR2: SGDLS and YYNGEE. The CDR3 here is CASNLAGGWSTDTQYF. CDR3 nucleotide sequence: TGTGCCAGCAACCTAGCGGGGGGATGGAGCACAGATACGCAGTATTTT.

The V and J genes are TRBV19 and TRBJ1-5, with TRBD1 identical over 7 bases. Germline V lookup: CDR1 LNHDA, CDR2 SQIVND (reference sequence). The CDR3 sequence is 16 residues long. The ends lost 6 bases at V and 5 bases at J; junction bases unmatched: 13. The CDR3 coding sequence is TGTGCCAGTAGCATACAGGGGAGGGGAGTCGATCAGCCCCAGCATTTT. This translates into CASSIQGRGVDQPQHF.

V usage is TRBV28 and J usage is TRBJ1-2; D is ambiguous. Germline V gene sequence: CDR1 MDHEN, CDR2 SYDVKM. The CDR3 is made up of 14 amino acids. V was trimmed by 3 bases and J by 1 base, leaving 9 bases between them. CDR3 nucleotide sequence: TGTGCCAGCAGTTTCCCAGGATTTAACTATGGCTACACCTTC. This sequence encodes CASSFPGFNYGYTF.

This chain links TRBV19 with TRBJ2-1; TRBD1 is a possible D gene (7 bases). CDR1 and CDR2 (germline): LNHDA, SQIVND (reference sequence). V was trimmed by 2 bases and J by 4 bases, leaving 12 bases between them. This CDR3 comprises 15 residues. CDR3 bases: TGTGCCAGTAGTATAACCGCAGGGGGGTACAATGAGCAGTTCTTC. Its protein is CASSITAGGYNEQFF. Full variable domain (outside the CDR3, taken from reference TRBV19 and TRBJ2-1): DGGITQSPKYLFRKEGQNVTLSCEQNLNHDAMYWYRQDPGQGLRLIYYSQIVNDFQKGDIAEGYSVSREKKESFPLTVTSAQKNPTAFYLCASSITAGGYNEQFFGPGTRLTVL.

V is TRBV3-1 (or the pseudogene TRBV3-2) and J is TRBJ2-7; no firm D call. The V end was cut by 5 bases, the J end by 4 bases, with 9 bases between. Germline V gene sequence: CDR1 LGHDT, CDR2 YNNKEL (reference sequence). The CDR3 sequence is 12 residues long. The CDR3 nucleotides are TGTGCCAGCAGCGATACCTGGTACGAGCAGTACTTC. This gives the protein CASSDTWYEQYF.

The J gene is TRBJ2-1, the V gene TRBV28; TRBD2 matches 10 bases. J gave up 5 bases and V 7 bases, and 20 bases lay outside the gene matches. Looked up from germline, CDR1 is MDHEN and CDR2 is SYDVKM. The CDR3 totals 19 residues. CDR3 bases: TGTGCCAGCACCACGAAGGTAGCGGGGGGTTTTAACTATCACAATGAGCAGTTCTTC. It translates to CASTTKVAGGFNYHNEQFF.

The chain carries TRBV30 and TRBJ1-1; 7 bases are a match to TRBD1. Germline V gene lookup returns CDR1 GTSNPN and CDR2 SVGIG (reference sequence). The CDR3 is 14 residues long. The CDR3 sequence is CARTRDSHFTEAFF. CDR3 bases: TGTGCACGAACCCGGGACAGCCACTTCACTGAAGCTTTCTTT.

The CDR3 region has the DNA TGCGCCAGCAGCTCGAGCGGGAGTAACTGGGATACGCAGTATTTT. Its translation: CASSSSGSNWDTQYF. The chain employs TRBV5-1 and TRBJ2-3; TRBD2 matches at 8 bases. This CDR3 is 15 amino acids long. Germline lookup yields CDR1 SGHRS and CDR2 YFSETQ. V shed 3 bases, J shed 6 bases, and the junction held 9 bases outside the gene matches. Based on the CDR3 plus reference TRBV5-1 and TRBJ2-3, the full variable domain is KAGVTQTPRYLIKTRGQQVTLSCSPISGHRSVSWYQQTPGQGLQFLFEYFSETQRNKGNFPGRFSGRQFSNSRSEMNVSTLELGDSALYLCASSSSGSNWDTQYFGPGTRLTVL.

The count of this clone is one. The chain carries TRBV7-3 and TRBJ2-5; D is uncertain. With 1 base removed from V and 2 bases from J, the gap between germline ends came to 8 bases. Germline lookup yields CDR1 SGHTA and CDR2 FQGTGA. The CDR3 contains 14 residues. The CDR3 coding sequence is TGTGCCAGCAGCTTAATCGCCGGGCAAGAGACCCAGTACTTC. Its protein product is CASSLIAGQETQYF.

This chain links TRBV24-1 with TRBJ2-7; D is unresolved. This CDR3 is built from 10 residues. Germline CDR1 and CDR2: KGHDR and SFDVKD. V shed 12 bases and J shed 4 bases, with 9 bases lying between them. CDR3 sequence reads: CAVPSYEQYF. CDR3 bases: TGTGCCGTTCCAAGTTACGAGCAGTACTTC.

V gene TRBV7-9 combines with J gene TRBJ2-1; D is undetermined. Germline CDR1 is SEHNR and CDR2 is FQNEAQ (reference sequence). V lost 7 bases to trimming and J lost 4 bases, with 2 bases between them. The CDR3 length is 10 residues. CDR3 sequence: CASTYNEQFF. CDR3 nucleotide sequence: TGTGCCAGCACATACAATGAGCAGTTCTTC.

The gene calls are TRBV6-7 and TRBJ2-7; no clear D gene. TRBV6-7 is given ORF status, its function remaining uncertain. The V gene lost 8 bases and the J gene lost 6 bases, with 17 bases spanning the gap. The CDR3 length is 13 residues. The CDR3 nucleotides are TGTGCCAGCCTCTCCCGGGCCGTTGGCGAGCAGTACTTC. Translated, it gives CASLSRAVGEQYF.

This chain connects TRBV6-5 to TRBJ2-3, with D unclear. Germline V gene data show CDR1 as MNHEY and CDR2 as SVGAGI. The V end was cut by 7 bases, the J end by 8 bases, with 16 bases between. CDR3 length: 13 residues. CDR3 DNA: TGTGCCAGCAACCTAAAATGGGAAAGTACGCAGTATTTT. It encodes CASNLKWESTQYF.

The J gene is TRBJ2-1, the V gene TRBV7-3, with a possible D match to TRBD1 (7 bases). Trimming pared 1 base from V and 9 bases from J, leaving 16 bases between. This CDR3 comprises 15 residues. Germline V CDR1 and CDR2: SGHTA, FQGTGA. CDR3: CASSLSGDSRTEQFF. CDR3 bases: TGTGCCAGCAGCTTAAGCGGGGACAGCCGGACTGAGCAGTTCTTC.

This chain links TRBV3-1 (or the pseudogene TRBV3-2) with TRBJ2-1, with TRBD2 identical over 7 bases. The CDR3 is made up of 17 amino acids. The junction had 9 bases not matched to a gene; V was cut back by 4 bases and J by 0 bases. CDR1 and CDR2 from the germline V gene are LGHDT and YNNKEL (reference sequence). CDR3 region: CASSLFSGGSSYNEQFF. The CDR3 coding sequence is TGTGCCAGCAGCCTATTTTCCGGGGGGAGCTCCTACAATGAGCAGTTCTTC.

The chain is built from TRBV7-9 and TRBJ2-6; maybe TRBD2 (6 bases). This CDR3 comprises 17 residues. V lost 5 bases to trimming and J lost 0 bases, with 14 bases between them. Germline V gene data show CDR1 as SEHNR and CDR2 as FQNEAQ (reference sequence). The CDR3 coding sequence is TGTGCCAGCAGCCCCGGGGGATTCGCCTCTGGGGCCAACGTCCTGACTTTC. Its translation is CASSPGGFASGANVLTF.

The rearrangement uses TRBV18 and TRBJ1-2, with D possibly matching TRBD1 (6 bases). Germline V lookup: CDR1 KGHSH, CDR2 LQKENI. V lost 3 bases to trimming and J lost 0 bases, with 11 bases between them. The CDR3 is 15 amino acids. The CDR3 DNA sequence: TGTGCCAGCTCACCGGACAGACGACCTAACTATGGCTACACCTTC. It specifies CASSPDRRPNYGYTF. Filled out from reference TRBV18 and TRBJ1-2, the complete variable domain reads NAGVMQNPRHLVRRRGQEARLRCSPMKGHSHVYWYRQLPEEGLKFMVYLQKENIIDESGMPKERFSAEFPKEGPSILRIQQVVRGDSAAYFCASSPDRRPNYGYTFGSGTRLTVV.

This chain joins TRBV5-4 and TRBJ1-1; TRBD1 might be the D (5 bases). The germline gives CDR1 SGHNT, CDR2 YYREEE (reference sequence). This CDR3 has 13 residues. Trimming took 3 bases from V and 5 from J, leaving 11 bases between them. The chain's CDR3 is CASSSGWGTEAFF. CDR3 sequence (DNA): TGTGCCAGCAGCTCCGGCTGGGGGACTGAAGCTTTCTTT.

The V and J genes are TRBV6-4 and TRBJ2-7; 9 nucleotides align to TRBD1. The germline CDR1 and CDR2 sequences are MRHNA and SNTAGT. V dropped 7 bases and J dropped 5; count of bases not matched to a gene: 6. The CDR3 is 13 amino acids. For the CDR3, the DNA is TGTGCCAGCATCGACAGGGGGGCCCACGAGCAGTACTTC. Amino acid sequence: CASIDRGAHEQYF.

The V call is TRBV18, the J call TRBJ2-5; the match to TRBD1 covers 9 bases. The V and J ends lost 5 bases and 1 base, in that order; junction bases with no gene match: 11. The CDR3 spans 17 residues. Germline values: CDR1 KGHSH, CDR2 LQKENI. In nucleotides, the CDR3 is TGTGCCAGCTCAGATTATCCCGGGACAGGGACCCAAGAGACCCAGTACTTC. Amino acids: CASSDYPGTGTQETQYF. Based on the CDR3 plus reference TRBV18 and TRBJ2-5, the full variable domain is NAGVMQNPRHLVRRRGQEARLRCSPMKGHSHVYWYRQLPEEGLKFMVYLQKENIIDESGMPKERFSAEFPKEGPSILRIQQVVRGDSAAYFCASSDYPGTGTQETQYFGPGTRLLVL.

The J gene is TRBJ1-2, the V gene TRBV6-1; D is ambiguous. Looked up from germline, CDR1 is MNHNS and CDR2 is SASEGT. There are 16 residues in the CDR3. The ends were cut back, 2 bases at V and 3 bases at J, with 16 bases in the middle. Here the CDR3 DNA reads TGTGCCAGCAGTGAAAGTCCAGGCGTCTGGGACTATGGCTACACCTTC. Translating it yields CASSESPGVWDYGYTF.

The genes are TRBV19 and TRBJ2-2, with TRBD1 matching over 9 bases. The germline gives CDR1 LNHDA, CDR2 SQIVND (reference sequence). This CDR3 spans 16 amino acids. The J segment lost 0 bases and the V segment lost 7 bases, leaving 6 bases of the junction unmatched. CDR3 bases: TGTGCCAGTACTCCCCGGGACAGGGCGAACACCGGGGAGCTGTTTTTT. Translation: CASTPRDRANTGELFF.

The chain joins TRBV18 to TRBJ2-7; D is possibly TRBD1 (5 bases). The germline V and J ends were trimmed by 6 bases and 5 bases, with 11 bases remaining between them. Germline CDR1 and CDR2: KGHSH and LQKENI. CDR3 length: 12 amino acids. The CDR3 bases are TGTGCCAGCTCCCCTACAGGAGACGAGCAGTACTTC. It specifies CASSPTGDEQYF. The full variable domain, completed using reference TRBV18 and TRBJ2-7, is NAGVMQNPRHLVRRRGQEARLRCSPMKGHSHVYWYRQLPEEGLKFMVYLQKENIIDESGMPKERFSAEFPKEGPSILRIQQVVRGDSAAYFCASSPTGDEQYFGPGTRLTVT.

This clone was seen more than once but under ten times. The rearrangement joins TRBV18 to TRBJ1-1; D ambiguous. CDR3 length: 15 amino acids. Germline CDR1 is KGHSH and CDR2 is LQKENI. Trimming removed 2 bases at V and 1 base at J, with 11 bases between. CDR3: CASSPSLQPNTEAFF. In DNA, the CDR3 is TGTGCCAGCTCACCATCCTTACAGCCGAACACTGAAGCTTTCTTT.